A single T cell receptor (beta chain) is shown here with its context. These data come from a study of blood T cell repertoires in COVID-19. Whole-study context: T cells, B-cell-depleted T cells, or PBMCs provided the cDNA or gDNA that served as material.

Between the trimmed V and J ends, which lost 2 bases and 0 bases, there was a span of 10 bases. Germline loops: CDR1 LNHDA, CDR2 SQIVND (reference sequence). CDR3 length: 15 residues. Under the authors' procedure: Researchers report that nucleated cell counts were estimated from reference gene primer amplification. Here immunoSEQ multiplex PCR was the method, and the copy in TCRdb shows in-frame clones only, minus some. The V and J calls and clone size are taken from that table; D and trimming were inferred from the DNA. The sample includes about 230,000 clones, less than 90% seen only once; the top ten take approximately 2.6%.

V is TRBV19 and J is TRBJ1-1; D is perhaps TRBD1 (5 bases). Sequencing input: peripheral blood. The clonotype comes from a woman in her 70s with active or convalescent COVID-19. As DNA, the CDR3 is TGTGCCAGTAGTATACAGGGAATGATGAACACTGAAGCTTTCTTT. The encoded protein is CASSIQGMMNTEAFF.